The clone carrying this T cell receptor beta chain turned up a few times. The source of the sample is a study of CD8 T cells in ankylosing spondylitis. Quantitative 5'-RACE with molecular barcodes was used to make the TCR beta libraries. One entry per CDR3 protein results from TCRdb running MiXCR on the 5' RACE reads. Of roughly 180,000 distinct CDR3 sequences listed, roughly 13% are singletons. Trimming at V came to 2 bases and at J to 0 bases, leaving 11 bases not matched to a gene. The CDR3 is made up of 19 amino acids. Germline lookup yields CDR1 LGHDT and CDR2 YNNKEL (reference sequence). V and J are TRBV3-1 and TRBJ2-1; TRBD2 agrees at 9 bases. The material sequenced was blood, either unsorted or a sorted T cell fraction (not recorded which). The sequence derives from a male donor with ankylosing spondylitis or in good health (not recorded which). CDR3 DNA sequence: TGTGCCAGCAGCCAATACAGTAGCGGGAGCCGGAGCTCCTACAATGAGCAGTTCTTC. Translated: CASSQYSSGSRSSYNEQFF.